This TCR beta chain was sequenced for a study of T-cell memory formation after mild COVID-19. From 5'RACE with constant-segment primers came TCR alpha and TCR beta cDNA libraries that carried sample barcodes and UMIs. TCRdb re-called the 5' RACE reads with MiXCR, one entry per CDR3 protein. The repertoire consists of tens of thousands of distinct CDR3 sequences, with roughly 6.1% occurring once and the leading ten covering 0.7% to 0.85%. The CDR3 consists of 19 residues. This sequence joins TRBV21-1 and TRBJ1-5; the DNA was not used to check the table's D call, TRBD1. TRBV21-1 is described as a pseudogene. This receptor was obtained from an adult who had mild COVID-19 (a few samples of this study predate the infection). Cell type and time point are not known. Input material: PBMCs or a T cell subset sorted from them (not recorded which). CDR3: CASSKGRAGPRGSNQPQHF. As DNA, the CDR3 is TGTGCCAGCAGCAAAGGCAGGGCAGGTCCTCGGGGGAGCAATCAGCCCCAGCATTTT.